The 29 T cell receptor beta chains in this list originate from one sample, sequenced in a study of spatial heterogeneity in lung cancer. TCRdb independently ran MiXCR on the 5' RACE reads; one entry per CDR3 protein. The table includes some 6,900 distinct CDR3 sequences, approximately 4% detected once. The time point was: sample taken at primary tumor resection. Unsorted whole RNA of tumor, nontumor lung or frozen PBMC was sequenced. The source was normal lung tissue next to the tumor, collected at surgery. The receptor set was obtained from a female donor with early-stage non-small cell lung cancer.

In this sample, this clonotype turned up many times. The CDR3, as DNA: TGTGCCAGCAGCCGACGGACAGGGACTGAAGCTTTCTTT. This encodes CASSRRTGTEAFF. V usage is TRBV7-9 and J usage is TRBJ1-1; TRBD1 matches 8 bases. The trim removed 5 bases at V and 5 bases at J, leaving 4 bases unmatched. The germline CDR1 and CDR2 sequences are SEHNR and FQNEAQ (reference sequence). The CDR3 loop spans 13 amino acids. The full variable domain, rest sourced from reference TRBV7-9 and TRBJ1-1, is DTGVSQNPRHKITKRGQNVTFRCDPISEHNRLYWYRQTLGQGPEFLTYFQNEAQLEKSRLLSDRFSAERPKGSFSTLEIQRTEQGDSAMYLCASSRRTGTEAFFGQGTRLTVV.

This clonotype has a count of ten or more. CDR3 sequence: CASSPLDDEGATNEKLFF. In nucleotides, the CDR3 is TGTGCCAGCAGTCCATTGGATGACGAGGGCGCAACTAATGAAAAACTGTTTTTT. The genes are TRBV27 and TRBJ1-4; D remains ambiguous. CDR1 and CDR2 from the germline V gene are MNHEY and SMNVEV (reference sequence). This CDR3 has 18 residues. Trimming cost V 5 bases and J 0 bases, with 19 bases left between them.

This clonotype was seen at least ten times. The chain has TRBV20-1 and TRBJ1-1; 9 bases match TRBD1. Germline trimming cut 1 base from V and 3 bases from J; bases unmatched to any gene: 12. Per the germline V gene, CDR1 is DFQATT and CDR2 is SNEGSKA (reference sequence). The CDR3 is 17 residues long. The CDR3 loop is CSARGDLDRGGDTEAFF. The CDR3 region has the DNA TGCAGTGCTAGAGGGGACTTGGACAGGGGAGGGGACACTGAAGCTTTCTTT.

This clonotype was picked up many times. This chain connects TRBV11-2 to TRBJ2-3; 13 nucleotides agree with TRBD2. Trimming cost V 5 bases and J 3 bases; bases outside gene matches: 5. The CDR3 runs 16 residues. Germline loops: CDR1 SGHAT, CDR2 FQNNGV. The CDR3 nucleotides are TGTGCCAGCAGCGTCGGGACTAGCGGGGCGACAGATACGCAGTATTTT. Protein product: CASSVGTSGATDTQYF.

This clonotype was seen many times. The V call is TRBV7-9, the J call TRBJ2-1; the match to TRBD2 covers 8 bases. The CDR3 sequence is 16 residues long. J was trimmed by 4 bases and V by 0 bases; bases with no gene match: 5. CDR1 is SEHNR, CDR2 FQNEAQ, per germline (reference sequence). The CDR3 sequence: CASSLALSGEYNEQFF. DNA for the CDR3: TGTGCCAGCAGCTTAGCGCTTAGCGGGGAGTACAATGAGCAGTTCTTC.

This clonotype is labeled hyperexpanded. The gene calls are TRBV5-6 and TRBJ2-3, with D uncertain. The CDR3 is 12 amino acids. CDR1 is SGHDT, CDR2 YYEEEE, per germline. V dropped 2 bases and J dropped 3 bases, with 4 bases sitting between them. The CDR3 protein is CASSFGTDTQYF. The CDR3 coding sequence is TGTGCCAGCAGCTTCGGTACAGATACGCAGTATTTT.

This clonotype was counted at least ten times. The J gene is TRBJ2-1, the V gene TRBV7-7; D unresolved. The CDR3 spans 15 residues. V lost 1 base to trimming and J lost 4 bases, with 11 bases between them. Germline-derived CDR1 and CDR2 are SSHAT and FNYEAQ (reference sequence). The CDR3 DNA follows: TGTGCCAGCAGCTTAGGGACCGCCGGATACAATGAGCAGTTCTTC. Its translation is CASSLGTAGYNEQFF.

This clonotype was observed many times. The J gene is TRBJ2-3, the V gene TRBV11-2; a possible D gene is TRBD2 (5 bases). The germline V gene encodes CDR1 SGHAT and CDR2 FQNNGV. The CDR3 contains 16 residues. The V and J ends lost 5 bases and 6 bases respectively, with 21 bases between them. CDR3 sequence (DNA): TGTGCCAGCAGCCTTAACGGGAACCCAAAGGGTGATACGCAGTATTTT. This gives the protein CASSLNGNPKGDTQYF.

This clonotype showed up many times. The CDR3 protein is CASTSPAAGTKHEQFF. The CDR3 DNA reads TGTGCCAGCACGTCCCCTGCAGCGGGGACGAAACATGAGCAGTTCTTC. V and J are TRBV6-5 and TRBJ2-1; 7 nucleotides line up with TRBD2. Germline CDR1 reads MNHEY; CDR2 reads SVGAGI. This CDR3 spans 16 amino acids. V was pared by 7 bases and J by 8 bases, with 17 bases of the junction left unmatched.

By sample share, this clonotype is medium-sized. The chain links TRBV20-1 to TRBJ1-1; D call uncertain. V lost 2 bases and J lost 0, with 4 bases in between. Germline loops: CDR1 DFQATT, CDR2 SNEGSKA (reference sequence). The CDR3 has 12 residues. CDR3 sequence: CSARQMNTEAFF. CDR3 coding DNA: TGCAGTGCTAGACAGATGAACACTGAAGCTTTCTTT.

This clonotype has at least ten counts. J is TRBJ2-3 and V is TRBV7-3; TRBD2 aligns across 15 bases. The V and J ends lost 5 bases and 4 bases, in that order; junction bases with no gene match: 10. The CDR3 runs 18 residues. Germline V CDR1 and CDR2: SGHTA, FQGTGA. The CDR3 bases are TGTGCCAGCAGCCCTGGACTAGCGGGGGGGCATTTGGCAGATACGCAGTATTTT. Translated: CASSPGLAGGHLADTQYF.

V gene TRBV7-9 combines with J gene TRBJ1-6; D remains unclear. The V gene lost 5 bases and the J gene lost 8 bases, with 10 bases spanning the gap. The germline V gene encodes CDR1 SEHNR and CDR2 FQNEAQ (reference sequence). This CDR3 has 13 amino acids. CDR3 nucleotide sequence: TGTGCCAGCAGCGGGGAAGGGTATTCACCCCTCCACTTT. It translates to CASSGEGYSPLHF.

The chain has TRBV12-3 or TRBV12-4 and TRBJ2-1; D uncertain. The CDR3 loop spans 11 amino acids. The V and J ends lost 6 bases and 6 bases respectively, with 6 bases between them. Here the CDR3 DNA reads TGTGCCAGCAGCAATCCCAATGAGCAGTTCTTC. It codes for CASSNPNEQFF.

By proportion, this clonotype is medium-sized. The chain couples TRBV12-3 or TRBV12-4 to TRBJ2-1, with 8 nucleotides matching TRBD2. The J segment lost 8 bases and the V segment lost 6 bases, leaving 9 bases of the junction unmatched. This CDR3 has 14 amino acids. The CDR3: CASSSGLDPDEQFF. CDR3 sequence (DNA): TGTGCCAGCAGCTCGGGACTAGATCCCGATGAGCAGTTCTTC.

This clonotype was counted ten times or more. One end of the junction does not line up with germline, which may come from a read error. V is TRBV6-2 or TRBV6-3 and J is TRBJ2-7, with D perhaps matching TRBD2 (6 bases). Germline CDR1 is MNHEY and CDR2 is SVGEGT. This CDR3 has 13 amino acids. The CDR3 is CASTISGSRYQDF. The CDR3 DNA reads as TGTGCCAGCACCATTAGCGGAAGCCGATATCAGGACTTC.

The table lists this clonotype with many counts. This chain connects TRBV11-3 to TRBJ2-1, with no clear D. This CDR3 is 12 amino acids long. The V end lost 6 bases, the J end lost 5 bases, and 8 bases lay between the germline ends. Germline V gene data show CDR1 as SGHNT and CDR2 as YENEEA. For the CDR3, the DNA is TGTGCCAGCAGGGGCAATGACAATGAGCAGTTCTTC. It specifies CASRGNDNEQFF.

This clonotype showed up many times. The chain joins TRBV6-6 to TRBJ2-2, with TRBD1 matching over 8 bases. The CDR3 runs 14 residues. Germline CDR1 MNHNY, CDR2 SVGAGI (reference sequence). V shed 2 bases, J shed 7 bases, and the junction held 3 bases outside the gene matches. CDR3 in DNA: TGTGCCAGCAGTTACGATGGGACAGGCGGGGAGCTGTTTTTT. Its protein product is CASSYDGTGGELFF.

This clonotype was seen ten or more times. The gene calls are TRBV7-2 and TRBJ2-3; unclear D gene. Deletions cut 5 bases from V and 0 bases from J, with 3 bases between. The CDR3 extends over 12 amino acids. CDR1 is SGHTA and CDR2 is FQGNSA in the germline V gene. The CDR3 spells CASSPSTDTQYF. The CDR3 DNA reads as TGTGCCAGCAGCCCGAGCACAGATACGCAGTATTTT. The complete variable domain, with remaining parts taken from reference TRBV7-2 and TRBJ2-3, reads GAGVSQSPSNKVTEKGKDVELRCDPISGHTALYWYRQSLGQGLEFLIYFQGNSAPDKSGLPSDRFSAERTGGSVSTLTIQRTQQEDSAVYLCASSPSTDTQYFGPGTRLTVL.

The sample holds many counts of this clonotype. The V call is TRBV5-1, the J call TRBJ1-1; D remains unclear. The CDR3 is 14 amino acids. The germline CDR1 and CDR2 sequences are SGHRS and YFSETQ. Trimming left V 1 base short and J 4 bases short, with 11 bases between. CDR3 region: CASSLNPGVTEAFF. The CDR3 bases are TGCGCCAGCAGCTTGAATCCGGGCGTCACTGAAGCTTTCTTT. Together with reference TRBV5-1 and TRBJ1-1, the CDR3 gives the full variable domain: KAGVTQTPRYLIKTRGQQVTLSCSPISGHRSVSWYQQTPGQGLQFLFEYFSETQRNKGNFPGRFSGRQFSNSRSEMNVSTLELGDSALYLCASSLNPGVTEAFFGQGTRLTVV.

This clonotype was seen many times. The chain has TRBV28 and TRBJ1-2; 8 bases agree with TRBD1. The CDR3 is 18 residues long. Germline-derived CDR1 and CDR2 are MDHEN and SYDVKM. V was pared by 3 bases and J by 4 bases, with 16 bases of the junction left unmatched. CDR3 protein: CASSFLDRGTIHGYGYTF. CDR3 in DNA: TGTGCCAGCAGTTTCTTAGACAGGGGAACTATTCACGGCTATGGCTACACCTTC.

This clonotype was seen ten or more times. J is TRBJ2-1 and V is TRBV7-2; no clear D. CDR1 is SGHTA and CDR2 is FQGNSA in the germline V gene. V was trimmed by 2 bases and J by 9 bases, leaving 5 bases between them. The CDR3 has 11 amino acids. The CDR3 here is CASSLYGEQFF. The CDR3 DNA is TGTGCCAGCAGCTTATATGGTGAGCAGTTCTTC. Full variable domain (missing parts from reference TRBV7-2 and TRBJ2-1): GAGVSQSPSNKVTEKGKDVELRCDPISGHTALYWYRQSLGQGLEFLIYFQGNSAPDKSGLPSDRFSAERTGGSVSTLTIQRTQQEDSAVYLCASSLYGEQFFGPGTRLTVL.

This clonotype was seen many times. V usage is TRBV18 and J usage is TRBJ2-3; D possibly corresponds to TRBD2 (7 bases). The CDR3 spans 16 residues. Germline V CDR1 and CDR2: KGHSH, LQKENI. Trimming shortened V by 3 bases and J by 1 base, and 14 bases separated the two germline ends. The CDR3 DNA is TGTGCCAGCTCACCGCTACAGGGAGGGGGCACAGATACGCAGTATTTT. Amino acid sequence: CASSPLQGGGTDTQYF.

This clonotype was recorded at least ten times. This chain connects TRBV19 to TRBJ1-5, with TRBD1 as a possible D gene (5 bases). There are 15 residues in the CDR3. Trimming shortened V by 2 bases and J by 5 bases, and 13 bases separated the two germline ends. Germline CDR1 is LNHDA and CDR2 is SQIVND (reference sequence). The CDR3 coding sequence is TGTGCCAGTAGTATAACCCAGGGTGAGGATCAGCCCCAGCATTTT. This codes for CASSITQGEDQPQHF. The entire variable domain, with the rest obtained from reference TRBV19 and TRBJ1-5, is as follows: DGGITQSPKYLFRKEGQNVTLSCEQNLNHDAMYWYRQDPGQGLRLIYYSQIVNDFQKGDIAEGYSVSREKKESFPLTVTSAQKNPTAFYLCASSITQGEDQPQHFGDGTRLSIL.

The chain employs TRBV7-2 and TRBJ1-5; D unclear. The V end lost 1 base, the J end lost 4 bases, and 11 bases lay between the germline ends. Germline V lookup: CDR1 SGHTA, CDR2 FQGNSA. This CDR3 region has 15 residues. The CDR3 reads CASSLGRSGNQPQHF. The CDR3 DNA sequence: TGTGCCAGCAGCTTAGGGAGGTCGGGGAATCAGCCCCAGCATTTT.

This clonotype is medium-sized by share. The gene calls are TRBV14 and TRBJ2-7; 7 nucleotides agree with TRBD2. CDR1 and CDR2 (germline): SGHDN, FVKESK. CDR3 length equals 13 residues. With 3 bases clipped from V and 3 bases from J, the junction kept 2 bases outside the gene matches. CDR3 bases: TGTGCCAGCAGCCAGGGGGGGGGCTACGAGCAGTACTTC. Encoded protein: CASSQGGGYEQYF.

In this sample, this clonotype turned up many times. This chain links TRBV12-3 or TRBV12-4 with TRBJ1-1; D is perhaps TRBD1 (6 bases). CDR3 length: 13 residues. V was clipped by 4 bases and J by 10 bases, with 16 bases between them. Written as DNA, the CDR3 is TGTGCCAGCAGTTATGGGGGCCGGGGGGTAGCTTTCTTT. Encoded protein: CASSYGGRGVAFF.

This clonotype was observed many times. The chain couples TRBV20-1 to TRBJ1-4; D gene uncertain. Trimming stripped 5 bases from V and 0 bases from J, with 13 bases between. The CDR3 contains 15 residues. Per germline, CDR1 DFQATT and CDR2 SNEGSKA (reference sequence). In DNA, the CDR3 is TGCAGTGCTCCCCTACGGGGAGCAACTAATGAAAAACTGTTTTTT. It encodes CSAPLRGATNEKLFF.

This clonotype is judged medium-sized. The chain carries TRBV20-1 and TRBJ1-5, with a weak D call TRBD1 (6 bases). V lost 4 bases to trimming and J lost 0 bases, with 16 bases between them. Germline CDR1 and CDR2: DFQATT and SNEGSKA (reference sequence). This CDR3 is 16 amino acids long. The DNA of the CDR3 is TGCAGTGCTATACGGGGGGCCGGGGATAGCAATCAGCCCCAGCATTTT. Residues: CSAIRGAGDSNQPQHF.

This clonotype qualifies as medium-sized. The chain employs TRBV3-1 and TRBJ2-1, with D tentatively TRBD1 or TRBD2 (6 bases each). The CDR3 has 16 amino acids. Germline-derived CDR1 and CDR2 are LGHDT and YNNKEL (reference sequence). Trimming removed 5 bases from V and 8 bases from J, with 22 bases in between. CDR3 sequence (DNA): TGTGCCAGCAGCACTTCGGGACACGGCTGGGAGGATGAGCAGTTCTTC. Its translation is CASSTSGHGWEDEQFF.